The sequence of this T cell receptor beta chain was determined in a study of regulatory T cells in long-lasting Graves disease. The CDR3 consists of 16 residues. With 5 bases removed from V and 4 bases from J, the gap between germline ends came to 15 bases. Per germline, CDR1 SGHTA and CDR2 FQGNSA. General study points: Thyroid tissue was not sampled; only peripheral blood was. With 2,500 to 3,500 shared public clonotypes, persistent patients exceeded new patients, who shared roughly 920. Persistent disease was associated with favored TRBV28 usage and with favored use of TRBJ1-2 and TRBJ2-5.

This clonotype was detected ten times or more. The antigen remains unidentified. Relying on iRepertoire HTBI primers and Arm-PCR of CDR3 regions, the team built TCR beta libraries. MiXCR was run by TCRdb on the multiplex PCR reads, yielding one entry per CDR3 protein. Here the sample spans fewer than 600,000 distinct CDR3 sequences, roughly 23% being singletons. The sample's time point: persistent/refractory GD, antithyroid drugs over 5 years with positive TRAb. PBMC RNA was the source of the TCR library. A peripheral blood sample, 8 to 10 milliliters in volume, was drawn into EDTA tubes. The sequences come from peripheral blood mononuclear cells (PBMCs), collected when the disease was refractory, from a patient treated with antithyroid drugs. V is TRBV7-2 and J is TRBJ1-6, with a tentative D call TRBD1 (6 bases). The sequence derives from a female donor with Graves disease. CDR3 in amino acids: CASSDPGQIYNSPLHF. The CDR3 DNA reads TGTGCCAGCAGCGACCCAGGACAGATATATAATTCACCCCTCCACTTT.